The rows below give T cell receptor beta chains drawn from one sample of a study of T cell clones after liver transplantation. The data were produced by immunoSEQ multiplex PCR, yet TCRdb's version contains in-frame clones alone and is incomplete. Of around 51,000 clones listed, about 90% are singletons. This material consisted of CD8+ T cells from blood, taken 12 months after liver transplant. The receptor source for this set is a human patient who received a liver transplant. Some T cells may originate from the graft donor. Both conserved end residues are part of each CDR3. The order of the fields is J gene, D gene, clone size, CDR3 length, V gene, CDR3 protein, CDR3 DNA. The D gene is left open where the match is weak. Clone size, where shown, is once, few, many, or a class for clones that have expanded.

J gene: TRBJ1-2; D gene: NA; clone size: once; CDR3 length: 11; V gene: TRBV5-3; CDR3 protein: CASMGLRGYTF; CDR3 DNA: TGTGCCAGCATGGGGTTGCGCGGCTACACCTTC
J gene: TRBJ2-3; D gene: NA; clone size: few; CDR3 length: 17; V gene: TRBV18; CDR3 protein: CASSPAEAATRTDTQYF; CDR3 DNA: TGTGCCAGCTCACCCGCCGAGGCCGCGACCCGTACAGATACGCAGTATTTT
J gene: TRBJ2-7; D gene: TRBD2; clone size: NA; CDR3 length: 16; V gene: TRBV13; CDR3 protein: CASSSSPGLEHYEQYF; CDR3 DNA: TGTGCCAGCAGCTCCTCCCCGGGACTAGAGCACTACGAGCAGTACTTC
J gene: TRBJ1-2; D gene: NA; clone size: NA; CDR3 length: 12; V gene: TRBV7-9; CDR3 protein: CASTSGSGGYTF; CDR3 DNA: TGTGCCAGCACCAGTGGGTCCGGTGGCTACACCTTC
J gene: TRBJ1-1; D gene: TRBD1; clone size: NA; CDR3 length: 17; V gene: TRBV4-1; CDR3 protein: CASSQGGTGSMNTEAFF; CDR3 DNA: TGCGCCAGCAGCCAAGGCGGGACAGGTTCCATGAACACTGAAGCTTTCTTT
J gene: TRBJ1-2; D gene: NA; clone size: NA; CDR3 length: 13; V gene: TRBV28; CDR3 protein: CASSSVAHDGYTF; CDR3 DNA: TGTGCCAGCAGTTCTGTAGCCCACGATGGCTACACCTTC
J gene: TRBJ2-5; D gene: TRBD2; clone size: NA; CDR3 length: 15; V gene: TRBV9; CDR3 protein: CASSGSGAQRETQYF; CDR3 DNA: TGTGCCAGCAGCGGGAGCGGGGCCCAGAGGGAGACCCAGTACTTC
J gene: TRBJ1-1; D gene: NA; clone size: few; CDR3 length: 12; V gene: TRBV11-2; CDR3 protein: CASSLSPLEAFF; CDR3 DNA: TGTGCCAGCAGCTTATCCCCACTGGAAGCTTTCTTT
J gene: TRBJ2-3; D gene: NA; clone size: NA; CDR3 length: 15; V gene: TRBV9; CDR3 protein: CASSLEGIDRDTQYF; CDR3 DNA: TGTGCCAGCAGCCTGGAGGGGATTGATAGAGATACGCAGTATTTT
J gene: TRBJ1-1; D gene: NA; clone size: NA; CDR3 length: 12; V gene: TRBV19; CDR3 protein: CASSSGIIEAFF; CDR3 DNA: TGTGCCAGTAGCTCCGGGATCATTGAAGCTTTCTTT
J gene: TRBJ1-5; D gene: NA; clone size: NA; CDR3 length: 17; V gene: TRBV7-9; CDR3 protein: CASSLVRDVYSNQPQHF; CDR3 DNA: TGTGCCAGCAGCTTAGTGAGGGACGTCTATAGCAATCAGCCCCAGCATTTT
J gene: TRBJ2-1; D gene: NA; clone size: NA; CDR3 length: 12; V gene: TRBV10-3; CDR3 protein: CAISEGGLEQFF; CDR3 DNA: TGTGCCATCAGTGAGGGAGGGCTTGAGCAGTTCTTC
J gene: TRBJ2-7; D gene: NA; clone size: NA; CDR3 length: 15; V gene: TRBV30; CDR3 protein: CAWSVPRHNTYEQYF; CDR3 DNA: TGTGCCTGGAGTGTACCGAGACACAATACCTACGAGCAGTACTTC
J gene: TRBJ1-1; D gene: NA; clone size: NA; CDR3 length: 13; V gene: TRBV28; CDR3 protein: CASSPPINTEAFF; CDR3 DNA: TGTGCCAGCAGCCCCCCCATAAACACTGAAGCTTTCTTT
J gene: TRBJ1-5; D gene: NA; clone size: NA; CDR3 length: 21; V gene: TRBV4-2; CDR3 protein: CASSQGDPDLITVGDNQPQHF; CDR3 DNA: TGTGCCAGCAGCCAAGGTGATCCGGACTTAATAACGGTGGGGGACAATCAGCCCCAGCATTTT
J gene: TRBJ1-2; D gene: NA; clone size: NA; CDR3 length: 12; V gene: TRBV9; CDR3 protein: CASSPAGPPGTF; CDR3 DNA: TGTGCCAGCAGCCCAGCGGGCCCTCCGGGGACCTTC
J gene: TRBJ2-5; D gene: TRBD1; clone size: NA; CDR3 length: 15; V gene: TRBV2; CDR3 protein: CASSGGQGLMETQYF; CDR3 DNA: TGTGCCAGCAGTGGGGGACAGGGGCTGATGGAGACCCAGTACTTC
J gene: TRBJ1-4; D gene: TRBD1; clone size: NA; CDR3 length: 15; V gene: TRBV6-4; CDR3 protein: CASRGTGGTNEKLFF; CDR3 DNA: TGTGCCAGCAGGGGGACAGGGGGAACTAATGAAAAACTGTTTTTT
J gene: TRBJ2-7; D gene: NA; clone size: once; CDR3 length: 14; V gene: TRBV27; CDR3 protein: CASSSQVISYEQYF; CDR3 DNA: TGTGCCAGCAGTTCACAGGTTATCTCCTACGAGCAGTACTTC
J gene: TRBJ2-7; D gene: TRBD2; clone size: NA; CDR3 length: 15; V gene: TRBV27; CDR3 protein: CASSSQAGLQYEQYF; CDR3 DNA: TGTGCCAGCAGTTCGCAAGCGGGGCTCCAATACGAGCAGTACTTC
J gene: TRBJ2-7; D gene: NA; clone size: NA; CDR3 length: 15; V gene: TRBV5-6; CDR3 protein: CASSLDRATTYEQYF; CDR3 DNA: TGTGCCAGCAGCTTGGACAGAGCGACAACCTACGAGCAGTACTTC
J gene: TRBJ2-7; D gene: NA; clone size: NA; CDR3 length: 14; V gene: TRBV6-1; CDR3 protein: CASSLQGSTYEQYF; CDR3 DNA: TGTGCCAGCAGTCTACAGGGTTCGACCTACGAGCAGTACTTC
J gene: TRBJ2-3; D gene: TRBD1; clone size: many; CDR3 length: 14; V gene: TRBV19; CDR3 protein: CASWTGGLTDTQYF; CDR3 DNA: TGTGCCAGTTGGACAGGGGGACTCACAGATACGCAGTATTTT
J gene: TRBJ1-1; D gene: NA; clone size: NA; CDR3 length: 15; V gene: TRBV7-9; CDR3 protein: CASSLEQGGNTEAFF; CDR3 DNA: TGTGCCAGCAGCTTAGAGCAGGGAGGGAACACTGAAGCTTTCTTT
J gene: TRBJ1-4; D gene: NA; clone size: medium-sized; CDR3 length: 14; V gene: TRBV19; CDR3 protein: CASTTTRTVEKLFF; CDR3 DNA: TGTGCCAGTACCACGACCCGGACAGTCGAAAAACTGTTTTTT
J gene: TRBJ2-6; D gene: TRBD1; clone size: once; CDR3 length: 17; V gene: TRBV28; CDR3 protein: CASSARDSLTWANVLTF; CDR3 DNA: TGTGCCAGCAGCGCTCGGGACAGCCTTACCTGGGCCAACGTCCTGACTTTC
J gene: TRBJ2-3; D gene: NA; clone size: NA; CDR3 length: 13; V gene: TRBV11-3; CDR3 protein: CASSFVSTDTQYF; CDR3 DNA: TGTGCCAGCAGCTTTGTTTCTACAGATACGCAGTATTTT
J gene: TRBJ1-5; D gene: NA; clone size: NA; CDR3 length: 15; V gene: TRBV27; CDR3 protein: CASSLQSGLNQPQHF; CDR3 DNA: TGTGCCAGCAGTTTGCAATCGGGGCTTAATCAGCCCCAGCATTTT
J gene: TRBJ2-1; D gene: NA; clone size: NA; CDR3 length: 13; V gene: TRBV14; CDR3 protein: CASSQFQNNEQFF; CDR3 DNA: TGTGCCAGCAGCCAATTCCAAAACAATGAGCAGTTCTTC
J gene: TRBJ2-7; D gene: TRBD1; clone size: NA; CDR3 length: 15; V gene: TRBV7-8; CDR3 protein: CASSSPGQGTHEQYF; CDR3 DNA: TGTGCCAGCAGCTCACCGGGACAGGGGACGCACGAGCAGTACTTC
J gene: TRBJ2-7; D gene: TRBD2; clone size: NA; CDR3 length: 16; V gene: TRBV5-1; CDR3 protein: CASSFGFGAGEVEQYF; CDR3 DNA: TGCGCCAGCAGCTTTGGGTTCGGAGCGGGAGAGGTTGAGCAGTACTTC
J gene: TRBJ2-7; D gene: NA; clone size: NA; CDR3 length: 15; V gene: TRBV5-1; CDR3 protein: CASSLGQGMLHEQYF; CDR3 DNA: TGCGCCAGCAGCCTGGGGCAGGGTATGCTCCACGAGCAGTACTTC
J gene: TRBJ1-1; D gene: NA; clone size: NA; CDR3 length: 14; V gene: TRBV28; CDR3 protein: CASSLLGAGFEAFF; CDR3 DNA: TGTGCCAGCAGTTTATTGGGGGCCGGGTTTGAAGCTTTCTTT
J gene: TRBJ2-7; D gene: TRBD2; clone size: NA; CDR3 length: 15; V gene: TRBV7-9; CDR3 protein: CASSPTSGRASEQYF; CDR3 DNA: TGTGCCAGCAGCCCGACTAGCGGGAGGGCCTCCGAGCAGTACTTC
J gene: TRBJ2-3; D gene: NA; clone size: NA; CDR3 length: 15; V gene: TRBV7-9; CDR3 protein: CASSLVTGFPGTQYF; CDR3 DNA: TGTGCCAGCAGCTTGGTAACAGGGTTTCCTGGTACGCAGTATTTT
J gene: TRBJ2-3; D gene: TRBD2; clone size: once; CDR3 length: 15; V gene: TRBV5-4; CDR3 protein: CASSFLAGEADTQYF; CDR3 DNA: TGTGCCAGCAGCTTTCTAGCGGGAGAGGCAGATACGCAGTATTTT
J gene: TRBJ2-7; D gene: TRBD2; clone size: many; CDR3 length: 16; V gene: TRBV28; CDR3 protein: CASSLVPLAGPYEQYF; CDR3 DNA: TGTGCCAGCAGTTTAGTCCCACTAGCGGGGCCCTACGAGCAGTACTTC
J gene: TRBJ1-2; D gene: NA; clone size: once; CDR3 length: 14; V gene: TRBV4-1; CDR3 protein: CASSYGRSLYGYTF; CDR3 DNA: TGCGCCAGCAGCTATGGCAGGAGCCTCTATGGCTACACCTTC
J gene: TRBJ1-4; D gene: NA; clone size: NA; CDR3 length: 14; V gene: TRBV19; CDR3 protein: CASSNRATNEKLFF; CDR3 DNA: TGTGCCAGCAGTAACAGGGCTACTAATGAAAAACTGTTTTTT
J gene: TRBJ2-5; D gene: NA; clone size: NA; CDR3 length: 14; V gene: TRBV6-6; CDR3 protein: CASSGQLIQETQYF; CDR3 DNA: TGTGCCAGCAGTGGACAGCTAATCCAAGAGACCCAGTACTTC
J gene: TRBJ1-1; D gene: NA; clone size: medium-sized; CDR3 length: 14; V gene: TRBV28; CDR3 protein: CASSLSTLNTEAFF; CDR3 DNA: TGTGCCAGCAGTTTATCGACCTTGAACACTGAAGCTTTCTTT
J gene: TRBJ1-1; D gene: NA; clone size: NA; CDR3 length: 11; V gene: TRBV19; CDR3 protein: CASSIGSEAFF; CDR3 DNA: TGTGCCAGTAGTATAGGTTCTGAAGCTTTCTTT
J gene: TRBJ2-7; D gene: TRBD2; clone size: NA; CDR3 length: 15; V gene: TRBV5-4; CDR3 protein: CASSTTGLASYEQYF; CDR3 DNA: TGTGCCAGCAGCACGACGGGACTAGCCTCCTACGAGCAGTACTTC
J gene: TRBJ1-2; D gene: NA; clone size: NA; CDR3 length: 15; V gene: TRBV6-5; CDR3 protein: CASSYGEGRSYGYTF; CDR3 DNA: TGTGCCAGCAGCTACGGTGAGGGTAGGAGCTATGGCTACACCTTC
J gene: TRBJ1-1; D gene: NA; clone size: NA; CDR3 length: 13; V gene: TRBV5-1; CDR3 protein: CASSLVLNTEAFF; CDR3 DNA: TGCGCCAGCAGCTTGGTACTGAACACTGAAGCTTTCTTT
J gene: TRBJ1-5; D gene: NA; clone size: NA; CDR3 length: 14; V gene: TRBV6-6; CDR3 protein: CASTIRGIYQPQHF; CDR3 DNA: TGTGCCAGCACCATAAGGGGGATTTATCAGCCCCAGCATTTT
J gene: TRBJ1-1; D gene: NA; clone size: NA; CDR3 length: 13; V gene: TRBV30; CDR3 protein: CAWSAGTGTEAFF; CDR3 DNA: TGTGCCTGGAGTGCAGGAACGGGGACTGAAGCTTTCTTT
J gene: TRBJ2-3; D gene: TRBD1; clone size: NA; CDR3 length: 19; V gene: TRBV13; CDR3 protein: CASSPTPGTGEGRTDTQYF; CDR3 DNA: TGTGCCAGCAGCCCAACCCCTGGGACAGGGGAAGGTCGCACAGATACGCAGTATTTT
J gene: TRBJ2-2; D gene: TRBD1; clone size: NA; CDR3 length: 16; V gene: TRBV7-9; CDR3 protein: CASSVPGQMNTGELFF; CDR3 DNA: TGTGCCAGCAGCGTACCGGGACAGATGAACACCGGGGAGCTGTTTTTT
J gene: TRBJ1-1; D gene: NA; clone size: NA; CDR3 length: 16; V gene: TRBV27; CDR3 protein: CASSLLGAGANTEAFF; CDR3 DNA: TGTGCCAGCAGTTTACTGGGGGCAGGGGCGAACACTGAAGCTTTCTTT
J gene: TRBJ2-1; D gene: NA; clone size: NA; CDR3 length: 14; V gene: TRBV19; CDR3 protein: CASSPYRDFNEQFF; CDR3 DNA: TGTGCCAGTAGTCCTTACCGGGACTTTAATGAGCAGTTCTTC
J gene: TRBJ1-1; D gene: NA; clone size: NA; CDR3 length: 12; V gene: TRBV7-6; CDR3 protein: CASSVGTDEAFF; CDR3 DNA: TGTGCCAGCAGCGTCGGGACGGATGAAGCTTTCTTT
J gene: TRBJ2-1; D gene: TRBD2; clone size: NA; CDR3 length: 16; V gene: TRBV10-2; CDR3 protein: CASSQLAGGDYNEQFF; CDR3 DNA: TGCGCCAGCAGTCAACTAGCGGGAGGGGACTACAATGAGCAGTTCTTC
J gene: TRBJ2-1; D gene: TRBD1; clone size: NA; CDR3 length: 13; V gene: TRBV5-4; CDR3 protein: CASSWDSYNEQFF; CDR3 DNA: TGTGCCAGCAGCTGGGACAGTTACAATGAGCAGTTCTTC
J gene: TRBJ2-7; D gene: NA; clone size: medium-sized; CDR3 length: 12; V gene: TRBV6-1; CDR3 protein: CASREGAYEQYF; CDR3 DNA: TGTGCCAGCAGGGAAGGGGCATACGAGCAGTACTTC
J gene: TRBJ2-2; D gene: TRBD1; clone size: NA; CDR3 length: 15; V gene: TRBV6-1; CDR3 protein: CASSERDRGAGELFF; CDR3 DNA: TGTGCCAGCAGTGAAAGGGACAGGGGAGCCGGGGAGCTGTTTTTT
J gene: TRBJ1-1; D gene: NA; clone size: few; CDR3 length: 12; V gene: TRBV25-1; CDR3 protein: CASEDLGWKAFF; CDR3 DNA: TGTGCCAGCGAAGATTTGGGGTGGAAAGCTTTCTTT
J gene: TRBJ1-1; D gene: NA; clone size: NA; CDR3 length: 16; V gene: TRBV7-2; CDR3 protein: CASSSGLGGLNTEAFF; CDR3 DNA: TGTGCCAGCAGCTCGGGACTGGGCGGGCTGAACACTGAAGCTTTCTTT
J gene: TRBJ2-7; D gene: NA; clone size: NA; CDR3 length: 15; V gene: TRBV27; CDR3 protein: CASSLSGDPSSEQYF; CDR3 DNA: TGTGCCAGCAGTTTATCCGGGGACCCTTCCTCCGAGCAGTACTTC
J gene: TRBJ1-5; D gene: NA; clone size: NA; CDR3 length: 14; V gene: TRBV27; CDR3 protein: CASSLSASNQPQHF; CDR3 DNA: TGTGCCAGCAGTTTATCAGCCAGCAATCAGCCCCAGCATTTT